This TCR beta chain was obtained from a study of shared clonotypes between healthy human individuals. The method was immunoSEQ multiplex PCR; TCRdb's version includes in-frame clones alone and lacks a portion of them. This sample yields more than 2 million clones, of which around 95% are seen a single time; more than 0.1% belongs to the top ten. The CDR3 contains 13 residues. Germline V lookup: CDR1 SGHRS, CDR2 YFSETQ. V lost 4 bases, J lost 5 bases, and 13 bases lay in between. About this clone itself: Antigen specificity is unknown.

Naive CD45RA+ and memory CD45RA-negative subsets were split from CD4+ cells. Findings of the study overall: Sharing across four donors was highest in naive CD4 (around 5%) and lowest in memory CD8 (0.4%).

The J gene is TRBJ2-7, the V gene TRBV5-1; D may be TRBD1 (6 bases). The material sequenced was naive CD4+ T cells sorted from blood. Subset here: CD45RA+ positively selected. The sequence came from a man younger than 30 in good health. The CDR3 protein is CASSDGQIDEQYF. The CDR3 bases are TGCGCCAGCAGCGACGGACAGATCGACGAGCAGTACTTC.